The clone carrying this T cell receptor (beta chain) was found many times. The data originate from a study of blood T cell repertoires in COVID-19. Methods used by the authors: Amplification of reference gene primers provided the estimated nucleated cell counts. Generated by immunoSEQ multiplex PCR, the TCRdb table keeps only in-frame clones and is missing some. V and J calls and clone size follow that table, whereas D and trimming were derived from the DNA. The sample holds about 490,000 clones; 70% to 90% are singletons and the top ten take about 3%. V was trimmed by 1 base and J by 6 bases, leaving 9 bases between them. This CDR3 region has 13 residues. Germline CDR1 is SGHKS and CDR2 is YYEKEE (reference sequence).

The rearrangement joins TRBV5-5 to TRBJ2-3; D gene unclear. The sequenced sample was peripheral blood. This receptor was obtained from a human donor in a cohort sampled during active COVID-19. The CDR3 DNA reads as TGTGCCAGCAGCTTGAATCCGAGGGATACGCAGTATTTT. Translated: CASSLNPRDTQYF.